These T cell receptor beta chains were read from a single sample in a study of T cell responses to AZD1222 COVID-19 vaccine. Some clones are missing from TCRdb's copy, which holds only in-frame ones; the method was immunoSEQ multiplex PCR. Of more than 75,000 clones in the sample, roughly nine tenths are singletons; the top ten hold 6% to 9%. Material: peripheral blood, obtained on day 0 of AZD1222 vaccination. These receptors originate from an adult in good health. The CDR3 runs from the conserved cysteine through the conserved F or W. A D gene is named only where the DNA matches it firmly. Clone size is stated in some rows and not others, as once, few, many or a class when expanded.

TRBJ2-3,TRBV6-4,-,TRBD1,CASSEGQGEDTQYF,TGTGCCAGCAGTGAAGGACAGGGGGAAGATACGCAGTATTTT
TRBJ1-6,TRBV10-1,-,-,CARGKLNSPLHF,TGCGCCAGGGGGAAGTTGAATTCACCCCTCCACTTT
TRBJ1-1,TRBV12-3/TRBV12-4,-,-,CASSQGRTEAFF,TGTGCCAGCAGCCAAGGGAGGACTGAAGCTTTCTTT
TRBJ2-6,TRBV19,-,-,CASKISGANVLTF,TGTGCCAGTAAAATTTCTGGGGCCAACGTCCTGACTTTC
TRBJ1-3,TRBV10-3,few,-,CAISGGGGSGNTIYF,TGTGCCATCAGCGGGGGAGGGGGATCTGGAAACACCATATATTTT
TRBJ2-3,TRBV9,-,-,CASSRRVAADTQYF,TGTGCCAGCAGCCGACGAGTAGCTGCAGATACGCAGTATTTT
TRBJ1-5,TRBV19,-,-,CAASRWADQSNQPQHF,TGTGCCGCCAGTAGGTGGGCGGACCAGAGCAATCAGCCCCAGCATTTT
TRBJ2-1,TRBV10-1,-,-,CASSEVGAAIDEQFF,TGCGCCAGCAGTGAGGTCGGGGCAGCTATCGATGAGCAGTTCTTC
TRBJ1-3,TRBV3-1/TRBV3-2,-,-,CASSQDVGNTIYF,TGTGCCAGCAGCCAAGATGTAGGAAACACCATATATTTT
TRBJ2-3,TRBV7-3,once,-,CASSLRDSTDTQYF,TGTGCCAGCAGCTTACGAGATAGCACAGATACGCAGTATTTT
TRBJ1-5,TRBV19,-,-,CASNQDRSSNQPQHF,TGTGCCAGTAATCAGGACAGAAGCAGCAATCAGCCCCAGCATTTT
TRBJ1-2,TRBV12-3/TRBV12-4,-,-,CASIYRRGYTF,TGTGCCAGCATTTATAGGCGAGGCTACACCTTC
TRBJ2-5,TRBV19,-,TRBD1,CASSVQGATETQYF,TGTGCCAGTAGTGTACAGGGGGCAACGGAGACCCAGTACTTC
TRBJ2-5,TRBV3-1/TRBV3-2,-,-,CASSQILAQETQYF,TGTGCCAGCAGCCAAATTCTGGCACAAGAGACCCAGTACTTC
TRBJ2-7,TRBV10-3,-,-,CAISVQPGTSYEQYF,TGTGCCATCAGTGTACAGCCAGGGACCTCCTACGAGCAGTACTTC
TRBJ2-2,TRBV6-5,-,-,CASSYSASGGVRELFF,TGTGCCAGCAGTTACTCAGCGTCGGGGGGCGTTCGGGAGCTGTTTTTT
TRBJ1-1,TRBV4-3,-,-,CASSQDFSREAFF,TGCGCCAGCAGCCAAGATTTTTCTCGGGAAGCTTTCTTT
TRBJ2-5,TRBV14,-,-,CASSQVVETQYF,TGTGCCAGCAGCCAAGTGGTGGAGACCCAGTACTTC
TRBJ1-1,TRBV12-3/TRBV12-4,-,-,CASSSGRAQAFF,TGTGCCAGCAGTTCGGGACGGGCTCAAGCTTTCTTT
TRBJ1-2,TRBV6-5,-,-,CASMANYGYTF,TGTGCCAGCATGGCGAACTATGGCTACACCTTC
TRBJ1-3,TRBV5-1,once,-,CASRQGRSGNTIYF,TGCGCCAGCAGACAGGGACGGTCTGGAAACACCATATATTTT
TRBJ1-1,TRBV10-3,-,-,CAIRAENTEAFF,TGTGCCATCCGGGCGGAGAACACTGAAGCTTTCTTT
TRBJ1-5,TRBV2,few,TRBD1,CASSESGQGNQPQHF,TGTGCCAGCAGTGAATCAGGACAGGGCAATCAGCCCCAGCATTTT
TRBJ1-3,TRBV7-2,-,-,CASSTSNTIYF,TGTGCCAGCAGCACCAGTAACACCATATATTTT
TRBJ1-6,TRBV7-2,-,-,CASSLDAAVRDSPLHF,TGTGCCAGCAGCTTAGACGCCGCGGTCAGGGATTCACCCCTCCACTTT
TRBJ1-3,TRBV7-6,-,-,CASSLRQAESINTIYF,TGTGCCAGCAGCCTAAGACAGGCCGAGTCAATAAACACCATATATTTT
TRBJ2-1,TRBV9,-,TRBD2,CASSDPGTSGRYGNEQFF,TGTGCCAGCAGCGACCCGGGGACTAGCGGGAGATACGGCAATGAGCAGTTCTTC
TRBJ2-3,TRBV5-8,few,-,CASSTETGFTDTQYF,TGTGCCAGCAGCACTGAGACAGGCTTCACAGATACGCAGTATTTT
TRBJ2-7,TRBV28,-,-,CASSRDHNYEQYF,TGTGCCAGCAGCCGGGACCATAACTACGAGCAGTACTTC
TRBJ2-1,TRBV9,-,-,CASSVEQGPPGDEQFF,TGTGCCAGCAGCGTAGAACAGGGCCCGCCTGGGGATGAGCAGTTCTTC
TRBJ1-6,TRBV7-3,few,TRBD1,CASSLTGPQSPLHF,TGTGCCAGCAGCCTGACAGGGCCCCAATCACCCCTCCACTTT
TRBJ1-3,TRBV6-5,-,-,CASSTTGVQDTIYF,TGTGCCAGCAGTACCACAGGTGTTCAGGACACCATATATTTT
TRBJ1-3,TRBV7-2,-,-,CASSPKGSSGNTIYF,TGTGCCAGCAGCCCTAAAGGGTCCTCTGGAAACACCATATATTTT
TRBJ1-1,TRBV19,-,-,CASSIDYSTEAFF,TGTGCCAGTAGTATAGACTATAGCACTGAAGCTTTCTTT
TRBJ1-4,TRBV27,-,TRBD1,CASSPDRGRREKLFF,TGTGCCAGCAGTCCCGACAGGGGGCGCAGGGAAAAACTGTTTTTT
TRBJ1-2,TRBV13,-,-,CASSSDRGSYGYTF,TGTGCCAGCAGCTCCGATAGGGGCAGCTATGGCTACACCTTC
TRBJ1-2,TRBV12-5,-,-,CASGFHGGYTF,TGTGCTAGTGGTTTCCACGGGGGCTACACCTTC
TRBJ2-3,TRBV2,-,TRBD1,CASSEGPDRTSTDTQYF,TGTGCCAGCAGTGAAGGCCCGGACAGGACTAGCACAGATACGCAGTATTTT
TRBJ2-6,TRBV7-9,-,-,CASSLGSGAPGANVLTF,TGTGCCAGCAGCTTAGGATCAGGGGCCCCTGGGGCCAACGTCCTGACTTTC
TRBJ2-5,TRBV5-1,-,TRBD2,CASSFASGGARETQYF,TGCGCCAGCAGCTTTGCTAGCGGGGGGGCCAGAGAGACCCAGTACTTC